The text below deals with one T cell receptor (beta chain). This clone came up once. The clone's antigen remains unknown. Base qualities are not recorded, but no much larger clone differs from it by a single base. The data stem from a study of blood T cell repertoires in COVID-19 (dated by TCRdb to 2020 to 2021). Looking at the study overall: Collaborator samples came from the United States, Italy and Spain and covered acute and convalescent phases of COVID-19. The prospective study material was composed of cDNA or gDNA derived from T cells, B-cell-depleted T cells, or PBMCs. Deeply sampled blood TCRbeta repertoires from subjects exposed to, actively infected with, or recovered from COVID-19 were included in the dataset. A freely available public database, intended as a resource for researchers studying the immune response to SARS-CoV-2, is where the repertoires were released. The samples were drawn from two sources: the first 160 participants of the ongoing ImmuneRACE study, and over 1,000 subjects contributed by 6 global collaborators. Sample metadata almost always included a de-identified subject ID, COVID-19 status, age in years and sex. HLA class I and class II types, where available, came from metadata supplied by the sample provider rather than from assay-based typing.

Broad study findings and their caveats: The quantity of clinical and demographic metadata differed by source and by participant and was supplied without curation.

Each collaborating institution followed its own protocols to collect whole blood in K2EDTA tubes. For TCRbeta analysis, collaborators shipped samples as frozen whole blood, isolated PBMCs, or DNA extracted from either of those sample types. As encoded in the germline V gene (reference sequence), CDR1 is LGHDT while CDR2 is YNNKEL. V and J lose 4 bases and 1 base, and a span of 11 bases separates them. The CDR3 contains 15 residues, cysteine and phenylalanine counted. Only CDR3 DNA remains: 45 bases, in frame from the first base. TCRbeta CDR3 regions were amplified from genomic DNA using the immunoSEQ Assay, a bias-controlled multiplex PCR. The authors' analysis ran thus. The number of nucleated cells in each sample was estimated by amplification of reference gene primers within the assay. To quantify the absolute abundance of each unique TCRbeta CDR3 rearrangement, sequence reads were collapsed and filtered. For each sample, productive Simpson clonality was calculated by taking the square root of Simpson's diversity index across productive rearrangements. Imported from immuneACCESS, the table was reduced by TCRdb to in-frame sequences with V and J called. These copies leave out some clones; in studies compared against another copy, an unresolved V gene accounts for under half, and the cause of the remainder is not known. V, J and clone size derive from that table, while D and trimming were established from the DNA sequence. The sample includes under 250,000 clones, with 83% observed a single time. Of the sample, approximately 2.6% falls within the top ten clones.

Sequencing input: peripheral blood. The chain uses TRBV3-1 (or the pseudogene TRBV3-2) and TRBJ1-3, and the D gene may be TRBD1, 6 bases matching. This receptor was identified in a woman in her seventies with active or convalescent COVID-19. The CDR3 reads as follows: CASSRAGASGNTIYF. The DNA is TGTGCCAGCAGCCGTGCGGGGGCGTCTGGAAACACCATATATTTT.